These 9 T cell receptor beta chains were sequenced from one sample in a study of identifying expanded T cells in peripheral blood. The repertoire was sequenced with immunoSEQ multiplex PCR; TCRdb's copy has only in-frame clones and lacks some. The sample records about 81,000 clones, about 83% being singletons. The material sequenced was blood. These receptors were taken from a person aged 18-70 years in good health.

The chain employs TRBV18 and TRBJ1-4; 9 bases are shared with TRBD1. The CDR3 has 15 amino acids. Trimming removed 5 bases from V and 8 bases from J; junction bases left unmatched: 9. Per the germline V gene, CDR1 is KGHSH and CDR2 is LQKENI. This chain's CDR3 is CASSTYRGLREKLFF. Written as DNA, the CDR3 is TGTGCCAGCTCAACTTACAGGGGGCTTCGGGAAAAACTGTTTTTT.

This chain links TRBV30 with TRBJ2-1; D not resolved. Trimming pared 1 base from V and 7 bases from J, leaving 14 bases between. The CDR3 is 14 residues long. Germline V lookup: CDR1 GTSNPN, CDR2 SVGIG (reference sequence). CDR3 DNA: TGTGCCTGGAGTGGGCTAGGATTCTTTAATGAGCAGTTCTTC. Protein sequence: CAWSGLGFFNEQFF.

The CDR3 DNA is TGTGCCACCCTTCGGGGAGGGACTGGAAACACCATATATTTT. It is translated as CATLRGGTGNTIYF. The chain combines TRBV28 with TRBJ1-3; D remains ambiguous. The CDR3 has 14 amino acids. Germline CDR1 MDHEN, CDR2 SYDVKM. V was pared by 10 bases and J by 2 bases, with 15 bases between.

The chain has TRBV29-1 and TRBJ1-5; possible D gene TRBD1, 5 bases. From germline, CDR1 is SQVTM and CDR2 ANQGSEA. Trimming took off 4 bases at V and 2 bases at J, with 12 bases between the two ends. This CDR3 has 14 amino acids. The CDR3 region is CSVGKGVGNQPQHF. CDR3 in DNA: TGCAGCGTTGGGAAAGGGGTAGGCAATCAGCCCCAGCATTTT.

The genes are TRBV13 and TRBJ1-4; 10 bases map to TRBD1. The CDR3 is 16 amino acids. From germline, CDR1 is PRHDT and CDR2 FYEKMQ (reference sequence). V lost 4 bases, J lost 5 bases, and 7 bases stayed unmatched. CDR3 sequence (DNA): TGTGCCAGCAGCTCACGAGACAGGGGGCGGAATGAAAAACTGTTTTTT. Its translation: CASSSRDRGRNEKLFF.

This clone was recorded once. The J gene is TRBJ2-1, the V gene TRBV9, with D possibly TRBD2 on 6 matching bases. The germline gives CDR1 SGDLS, CDR2 YYNGEE. The CDR3 sequence is 16 residues long. Between the trimmed V and J ends, which lost 2 bases and 8 bases, there was a span of 20 bases. CDR3 protein: CASSVWRGEGGDEQFF. Written as DNA, the CDR3 is TGTGCCAGCAGCGTTTGGAGGGGAGAAGGCGGCGATGAGCAGTTCTTC.

This rearrangement joins TRBV6-5 to TRBJ2-2; no clear D. The ends were cut back, 7 bases at V and 3 bases at J, with 12 bases in the middle. The CDR3 spans 14 residues. The germline CDR1 and CDR2 sequences are MNHEY and SVGAGI. CDR3 coding DNA: TGTGCCAGCACCCCAGGAAGTGACACCGGGGAGCTGTTTTTT. This gives the protein CASTPGSDTGELFF.

The chain uses TRBV2 and TRBJ1-1; weak D call: TRBD1 (5 bases). The germline V and J ends were trimmed by 8 bases and 6 bases, with 13 bases remaining between them. The CDR3 extends over 12 amino acids. From germline, CDR1 is SNHLY and CDR2 FYNNEI. CDR3 bases: TGTGCCAGCGATGGGGGAGCGGCTGAAGCTTTCTTT. Its translation is CASDGGAAEAFF.

Only one count was recorded for this clone. The chain recombines TRBV5-6 with TRBJ2-5, with D unclear. This CDR3 region has 13 residues. CDR1 and CDR2 (germline): SGHDT, YYEEEE. The germline V and J ends were trimmed by 0 bases and 4 bases, with 7 bases remaining between them. This chain's CDR3 is CASSLAWGETQYF. In DNA form, the CDR3 reads TGTGCCAGCAGCTTGGCCTGGGGAGAGACCCAGTACTTC.